The 32 T cell receptor beta chains listed next were all sequenced from one sample in a study of blood T cell repertoires in COVID-19. Some clones are missing from TCRdb's copy, which holds only in-frame ones; the method was immunoSEQ multiplex PCR. This sample carries roughly 300,000 clones, around 86% of them seen once, and the ten largest clones take approximately 4.6%. The source material was PBMCs or T cells enriched from blood (not recorded which). These receptor sequences come from a middle-aged woman with acute COVID-19.

The rearrangement uses TRBV18 and TRBJ2-1; 14 nucleotides agree with TRBD2. J gave up 11 bases and V 6 bases, and 6 bases lay outside the gene matches. The CDR3 has 14 amino acids. The germline V gene encodes CDR1 KGHSH and CDR2 LQKENI. The DNA for the CDR3 is TGTGCCAGCTCGCCGGGACTAGCGGGAGAAAAGCAGTTCTTC. Translation gives CASSPGLAGEKQFF.

This chain uses TRBV7-9 with TRBJ2-3; D might be TRBD2 (6 bases). Looked up from germline, CDR1 is SEHNR and CDR2 is FQNEAQ (reference sequence). The length of the CDR3 is 15 residues. The ends were cut back, 4 bases at V and 3 bases at J, with 14 bases in the middle. The CDR3 DNA reads as TGTGCCAGCAGCTATTCCGGGACTGGAACAGATACGCAGTATTTT. Encoded protein: CASSYSGTGTDTQYF. The full variable domain, its missing parts supplied by reference TRBV7-9 and TRBJ2-3, is DTGVSQNPRHKITKRGQNVTFRCDPISEHNRLYWYRQTLGQGPEFLTYFQNEAQLEKSRLLSDRFSAERPKGSFSTLEIQRTEQGDSAMYLCASSYSGTGTDTQYFGPGTRLTVL.

The chain links TRBV4-2 to TRBJ2-7; D unresolved. Trimming left V 1 base short and J 0 bases short, with 16 bases between. The CDR3 has 17 residues. Germline values: CDR1 LGHNA, CDR2 YNFKEQ. This chain's CDR3 is CASSQGSEAPYSYEQYF. The CDR3 coding sequence is TGTGCCAGCAGCCAAGGCTCGGAAGCGCCTTACTCCTACGAGCAGTACTTC.

The chain joins TRBV21-1 to TRBJ1-5. TRBV21-1 constitutes a pseudogene. The CDR3 runs 14 residues. CDR3 sequence: CAVDRDYSNQPQHF. The CDR3 nucleotides are TGTGCCGTGGACCGGGATTATAGCAATCAGCCCCAGCATTTT.

The J gene is TRBJ1-2, the V gene TRBV6-6; 8 bases map to TRBD1. V was clipped by 5 bases and J by 5 bases; unmatched bases: 4. Germline loops: CDR1 MNHNY, CDR2 SVGAGI (reference sequence). This CDR3 has 13 amino acids. The CDR3 sequence: CASSGTGGYGYTF. The CDR3 DNA reads as TGTGCCAGCAGTGGCACAGGGGGATATGGCTACACCTTC.

The CDR3 spells CASTDRVERNEQFF. The CDR3, as DNA: TGTGCCAGCACCGACAGGGTAGAAAGGAATGAGCAGTTCTTC. The chain carries TRBV25-1 and TRBJ2-1, with 7 bases aligning to TRBD1. The CDR3 length is 14 residues. The germline V gene has CDR1 MGHDK and CDR2 SYGVNS. Unmatched junction bases numbered 10, after V lost 7 bases and J lost 7 bases.

The chain has TRBV27 and TRBJ1-6, with a tentative D call TRBD1 (5 bases). V shed 4 bases and J shed 8 bases, with 18 bases lying between them. The V gene's germline CDR1 is MNHEY and CDR2 SMNVEV (reference sequence). The CDR3 loop spans 16 amino acids. The CDR3 reads CASSYDSQTLHSPLHF. The CDR3 region has the DNA TGTGCCAGCAGTTACGACAGTCAGACACTTCATTCACCCCTCCACTTT.

The chain combines TRBV4-1 with TRBJ2-7, with 9 bases fitting TRBD1. The V gene's germline CDR1 is MGHRA and CDR2 YSYEKL. V dropped 0 bases and J dropped 1; count of bases not matched to a gene: 1. The CDR3 loop spans 15 amino acids. The CDR3 bases are TGCGCCAGCAGCCAAGAGGACAGGGGTTCCTACGAGCAGTACTTC. This gives the protein CASSQEDRGSYEQYF.

The chain is built from TRBV5-1 and TRBJ2-2; 7 nucleotides match TRBD2. CDR1 is SGHRS, CDR2 YFSETQ, per germline. With V trimmed by 8 bases and J by 0 bases, 7 bases remained unmatched. This CDR3 has 15 amino acids. In DNA form, the CDR3 reads TGCGCCAGTTCCGAGACTAGCACGAACACCGGGGAGCTGTTTTTT. This codes for CASSETSTNTGELFF.

The chain has TRBV28 and TRBJ2-7; D is uncertain. The germline V gene has CDR1 MDHEN and CDR2 SYDVKM. CDR3 size: 14 residues. V lost 3 bases to trimming and J lost 3 bases, with 12 bases between them. The CDR3 here is CASSFGPFGYEQYF. In DNA, the CDR3 is TGTGCCAGCAGTTTTGGGCCTTTCGGCTACGAGCAGTACTTC.

This chain joins TRBV5-1 and TRBJ2-7; 11 bases fit TRBD1. The V gene's germline CDR1 is SGHRS and CDR2 YFSETQ. V dropped 3 bases and J dropped 5; count of bases not matched to a gene: 4. The CDR3 is made up of 14 amino acids. This CDR3 reads CASSSGQGVHEQYF. The CDR3 coding sequence is TGCGCCAGCAGCTCGGGACAGGGGGTCCACGAGCAGTACTTC.

To note about this clone: The CDR3 ends on some other residue instead of the conserved phenylalanine or tryptophan, so this is likely a read error. The DNA is left out, because the CDR3 cannot be placed on it with certainty; the CDR3 is given as TCRdb lists it. The chain links TRBV21-1 to TRBJ1-2. TRBV21-1 is shown as a pseudogene. The CDR3 length equals 14 residues, ends included. CDR3 loop: CASSKDGGGGEWLV.

The chain uses TRBV28 and TRBJ2-1; 8 bases match TRBD2. The germline V gene encodes CDR1 MDHEN and CDR2 SYDVKM. CDR3 size: 14 residues. With 7 bases clipped from V and 4 bases from J, the junction kept 6 bases outside the gene matches. CDR3 amino acids: CASKVSGSYNEQFF. In DNA, the CDR3 is TGTGCCAGCAAGGTCAGCGGGAGTTACAATGAGCAGTTCTTC.

This clone appeared a single time. V gene TRBV6-2 or TRBV6-3 combines with J gene TRBJ2-1; 12 positions agree with TRBD2. Losses at the gene ends were 5 bases for V and 5 bases for J; bases not matched to a gene: 10. Germline CDR1 is MNHEY and CDR2 is SVGEGT. The CDR3 sequence is 17 residues long. In nucleotides, the CDR3 is TGTGCCAGCAGTAACTTCTTGCGGACTAGCGGGGACAATGAGCAGTTCTTC. Its protein is CASSNFLRTSGDNEQFF.

Here the CDR3 reads CASRGTGLRQPQHF. CDR3 DNA sequence: TGTGCCAGCAGGGGGACAGGTCTTCGTCAGCCCCAGCATTTT. The chain links TRBV28 to TRBJ1-5, with 8 bases aligning to TRBD1. The CDR3 sequence is 14 residues long. J lost 6 bases, V lost 6 bases, and 7 bases had no gene match. Germline-derived CDR1 and CDR2 are MDHEN and SYDVKM.

The rearrangement links TRBV2 to TRBJ2-2, with 10 nucleotides matching TRBD2. The length of the CDR3 is 15 residues. CDR1 is SNHLY and CDR2 is FYNNEI in the germline V gene. V lost 4 bases and J lost 2; bases outside the gene matches: 1. The CDR3 is CASSGTSGNTGELFF. The CDR3 DNA reads as TGTGCCAGCAGTGGGACTAGCGGCAACACCGGGGAGCTGTTTTTT.

V and J are TRBV5-1 and TRBJ1-1; D is ambiguous. The CDR3 runs to 14 residues. V lost 0 bases and J 0 bases, leaving 6 bases between the germline ends. Per the germline V gene, CDR1 is SGHRS and CDR2 is YFSETQ. The DNA of the CDR3 is TGCGCCAGCAGCTTGGACTACATGAACACTGAAGCTTTCTTT. Protein product: CASSLDYMNTEAFF.

CDR3 residues: CASSTMQGLTGELFF. The CDR3, as DNA: TGTGCCAGCAGCACCATGCAGGGACTCACCGGGGAGCTGTTTTTT. This chain links TRBV7-9 with TRBJ2-2, with D perhaps TRBD2 (6 bases). The CDR3 totals 15 residues. CDR1 is SEHNR, CDR2 FQNEAQ, per germline (reference sequence). Trimming took 5 bases from V and 4 from J, leaving 14 bases between them. Using reference TRBV7-9 and TRBJ2-2 for the parts outside the CDR3, the full variable domain is DTGVSQNPRHKITKRGQNVTFRCDPISEHNRLYWYRQTLGQGPEFLTYFQNEAQLEKSRLLSDRFSAERPKGSFSTLEIQRTEQGDSAMYLCASSTMQGLTGELFFGEGSRLTVL.

This clone appeared a single time. This chain links TRBV19 with TRBJ2-7, with TRBD2 identical over 10 bases. Germline V gives CDR1 LNHDA, CDR2 SQIVND (reference sequence). V lost 4 bases and J lost 4; bases outside the gene matches: 7. This CDR3 is 15 amino acids long. The CDR3 DNA reads as TGTGCCAGTAGTACGGCTAGCGGGAGTCCGTACGAGCAGTACTTC. The encoded protein is CASSTASGSPYEQYF.

Comment on this clone: A junction end diverges from the germline sequence, so it may reflect a read error. The chain is built from TRBV2 and TRBJ1-2, with 7 bases that match TRBD1. Germline loops: CDR1 SNHLY, CDR2 FYNNEI. The CDR3 covers 15 residues. The CDR3 coding sequence is TGTGCCAGCAGAGAAGACAGGGCCACTAACTATGGCTACACCTTC. Its protein is CASREDRATNYGYTF.

The chain recombines TRBV10-3 with TRBJ2-5; D is perhaps TRBD2 (6 bases). The germline CDR1 and CDR2 sequences are ENHRY and SYGVKD. The CDR3 contains 12 residues. V was clipped by 10 bases and J by 2 bases, with 11 bases between them. The CDR3 DNA follows: TGTGCCAGCCGGGGGATTCAAGAGACCCAGTACTTC. Residues: CASRGIQETQYF.

The chain uses TRBV19 and TRBJ1-5; D perhaps matches TRBD1 (5 bases). Trimming left V 7 bases short and J 7 bases short, with 17 bases between. The CDR3 runs 14 residues. Germline-derived CDR1 and CDR2 are LNHDA and SQIVND (reference sequence). CDR3 sequence: CASISKGDRQPQHF. As DNA, the CDR3 is TGTGCCAGTATCTCTAAAGGGGATCGGCAGCCCCAGCATTTT.

V gene TRBV18 combines with J gene TRBJ1-2; 8 bases line up with TRBD1. Germline V lookup: CDR1 KGHSH, CDR2 LQKENI. The CDR3 runs to 13 residues. The V segment lost 6 bases and the J segment 12 bases; nucleotides outside the gene matches: 12. The CDR3 is CASSPTLTGVDTF. The DNA of the CDR3 is TGTGCCAGCTCGCCAACCCTGACAGGGGTCGACACCTTC.

The J gene is TRBJ2-1, the V gene TRBV18; 7 nucleotides align to TRBD2. Germline CDR1 is KGHSH and CDR2 is LQKENI. With 3 bases clipped from V and 15 bases from J, the junction kept 8 bases outside the gene matches. This CDR3 has 12 amino acids. The CDR3, as DNA: TGTGCCAGCTCACCGCAAAGCGGGATTTCGTTCTTC. It codes for CASSPQSGISFF. The full variable domain, its missing parts supplied by reference TRBV18 and TRBJ2-1, is NAGVMQNPRHLVRRRGQEARLRCSPMKGHSHVYWYRQLPEEGLKFMVYLQKENIIDESGMPKERFSAEFPKEGPSILRIQQVVRGDSAAYFCASSPQSGISFFGPGTRLTVL.

The chain couples TRBV2 to TRBJ1-4; 7 bases are a match to TRBD1. The CDR3 runs 15 residues. The V gene's germline CDR1 is SNHLY and CDR2 FYNNEI. V lost 6 bases and J lost 4; bases outside the gene matches: 8. The CDR3 region is CASRLGQPFNEKLFF. The DNA for the CDR3 is TGTGCCAGCAGGCTGGGACAGCCTTTTAATGAAAAACTGTTTTTT.

The rearrangement uses TRBV9 and TRBJ2-7; TRBD1 might be the D (7 bases). Germline lookup yields CDR1 SGDLS and CDR2 YYNGEE. CDR3 length: 14 amino acids. V lost 0 bases and J lost 4, with 11 bases in between. CDR3 region: CASSVGQGGYEQYF. The DNA of the CDR3 is TGTGCCAGCAGCGTAGGGCAGGGGGGATACGAGCAGTACTTC.

This clone was seen once. V usage is TRBV7-2 and J usage is TRBJ2-7, with D hard to call. V shed 5 bases and J shed 3 bases, with 20 bases lying between them. The CDR3 length is 16 residues. Germline CDR1 is SGHTA and CDR2 is FQGNSA. This CDR3 reads CASSPTGGGSIYEQYF. The CDR3 DNA reads TGTGCCAGCAGCCCCACTGGTGGCGGTTCTATCTACGAGCAGTACTTC.

This rearrangement joins TRBV6-5 to TRBJ1-4; unclear D gene. Germline-derived CDR1 and CDR2 are MNHEY and SVGAGI. V was trimmed by 10 bases and J by 11 bases, leaving 11 bases between them. The CDR3 consists of 10 residues. CDR3 loop: CANPPRKLFF. The CDR3 nucleotides are TGTGCCAACCCCCCGCGGAAACTGTTTTTT.

In this sample, this clone turned up once. The V and J genes are TRBV5-8 and TRBJ1-6, with no clear D. The CDR3 runs 13 residues. Germline V lookup: CDR1 SGHTS, CDR2 YDEGEE. Trimming cost V 4 bases and J 7 bases, with 9 bases left between them. CDR3 region: CASSQRRNSPLHF. The CDR3, as DNA: TGTGCCAGCAGCCAAAGGCGGAATTCACCCCTCCACTTT.

The genes are TRBV6-1 and TRBJ2-7, with a weak D call TRBD2 (5 bases). The CDR3 is 16 residues long. V lost 2 bases and J lost 2, with 16 bases in between. Germline V gene data show CDR1 as MNHNS and CDR2 as SASEGT. CDR3 DNA: TGTGCCAGCAGTGAAAGGGAGCCGGGCCAGACCTACGAGCAGTACTTC. Translation: CASSEREPGQTYEQYF.

V is TRBV11-2 and J is TRBJ2-5; D may be TRBD1 (5 bases). Per the germline V gene, CDR1 is SGHAT and CDR2 is FQNNGV. The CDR3 covers 16 residues. Trimming cost V 1 base and J 2 bases, with 14 bases left between them. The CDR3 loop is CASSLVGKGAQETQYF. The CDR3 DNA sequence: TGTGCCAGCAGCTTAGTGGGTAAAGGGGCACAAGAGACCCAGTACTTC.

The V and J genes are TRBV4-2 and TRBJ2-7, with D tentatively TRBD1 (7 bases). V lost 1 base, J lost 2 bases, and 12 bases lay in between. CDR1 and CDR2 from the germline V gene are LGHNA and YNFKEQ. The CDR3 is 15 residues long. CDR3 sequence (DNA): TGTGCCAGCAGCCAAGTGGGGGGACAGACCTACGAGCAGTACTTC. Encoded protein: CASSQVGGQTYEQYF.